A selection of T cell receptor beta chains follows, all from one sample in a study of Graves' ophthalmopathy and Graves' hyperthyroidism. TCRdb processed the multiplex PCR reads anew with MiXCR; each CDR3 protein has one entry. The sample lists 300,000 to 400,000 distinct CDR3 sequences; roughly 17% were seen once. Sequenced: peripheral blood. Source of these receptors: an adult man with Graves' ophthalmopathy. The CDR3 runs from the conserved cysteine through the conserved F or W. The order of the fields is D gene, V gene, J gene, clone size, CDR3 protein, CDR3 DNA. A D gene is named only where the DNA matches it firmly. Not every row has a clone size; where given, it reads once, few, many or a size class.

D: NA; V: TRBV20-1; J: TRBJ1-1; size: many; CDR3: CSARDSGTGNTEAFF; DNA: TGCAGTGCTAGGGATTCTGGGACGGGGAACACTGAAGCTTTCTTT
D: TRBD1; V: TRBV30; J: TRBJ2-2; size: many; CDR3: CAWRGQGTSNTGELFF; DNA: TGTGCCTGGAGGGGACAGGGAACCTCGAACACCGGGGAGCTGTTTTTT
D: TRBD1; V: TRBV7-2; J: TRBJ1-2; size: many; CDR3: CASSTRGFITGEHGYTF; DNA: TGTGCCAGCAGCACTCGAGGGTTCATAACAGGGGAGCATGGCTACACCTTC
D: TRBD1; V: TRBV20-1; J: TRBJ1-1; size: many; CDR3: CSARVEGGNTEAFF; DNA: TGCAGTGCTAGAGTCGAAGGGGGCAACACTGAAGCTTTCTTT
D: NA; V: TRBV6-1; J: TRBJ2-5; size: NA; CDR3: CASGVKETQYF; DNA: TGTGCCAGCGGGGTTAAGGAGACCCAGTACTTC
D: NA; V: TRBV12-3/TRBV12-4; J: TRBJ2-7; size: NA; CDR3: CASSARWEQYF; DNA: TGTGCCAGCAGTGCACGGTGGGAGCAGTACTTC
D: TRBD2; V: TRBV6-2/TRBV6-3; J: TRBJ2-7; size: NA; CDR3: CATSRLGGLAGVKQGEQYF; DNA: TGTGCCACCTCAAGACTCGGGGGACTAGCGGGAGTCAAACAGGGCGAGCAGTACTTC
D: NA; V: TRBV19; J: TRBJ2-5; size: many; CDR3: CASSTGQGARTQYF; DNA: TGTGCCAGTAGTACGGGACAAGGAGCGCGGACCCAGTACTTC
D: NA; V: TRBV13; J: TRBJ2-7; size: many; CDR3: CASSLGQLGYEQYF; DNA: TGTGCCAGCAGCTTAGGCCAACTCGGGTACGAGCAGTACTTC
D: NA; V: TRBV5-1; J: TRBJ2-5; size: many; CDR3: CASRYGTDQETQYF; DNA: TGCGCCAGCAGATACGGGACCGATCAAGAGACCCAGTACTTC
D: NA; V: TRBV20-1; J: TRBJ1-1; size: many; CDR3: CSARDPGTGTNTEAFF; DNA: TGCAGTGCTAGAGATCCCGGGACGGGAACGAACACTGAAGCTTTCTTT
D: NA; V: TRBV7-2; J: TRBJ1-6; size: many; CDR3: CASSPSANSPLHF; DNA: TGTGCCAGCAGCCCCTCCGCGAATTCACCCCTCCACTTT
D: NA; V: TRBV7-2; J: TRBJ2-7; size: NA; CDR3: CASSLWSAVTYEQYF; DNA: TGTGCCAGCAGCTTATGGTCGGCCGTCACCTACGAGCAGTACTTC
D: NA; V: TRBV30; J: TRBJ1-6; size: few; CDR3: CAWSTSVGQSPLHF; DNA: TGTGCCTGGAGTACAAGCGTAGGACAGTCACCCCTCCACTTT
D: NA; V: TRBV6-9; J: TRBJ1-6; size: NA; CDR3: CASTWGGNSPLHF; DNA: TGTGCCAGCACTTGGGGAGGGAATTCACCCCTCCACTTT
D: TRBD1; V: TRBV5-4; J: TRBJ2-7; size: many; CDR3: CASSLMVWGTGGPDEQYF; DNA: TGTGCCAGCAGCTTGATGGTTTGGGGGACAGGGGGCCCCGACGAGCAGTACTTC
D: NA; V: TRBV12-3/TRBV12-4; J: TRBJ1-2; size: many; CDR3: CASSTDHYGYTF; DNA: TGTGCCAGCAGCACAGACCACTATGGCTACACCTTC
D: NA; V: TRBV10-3; J: TRBJ2-7; size: many; CDR3: CAISDRSSYEQYF; DNA: TGTGCCATCAGTGACCGGAGCTCCTACGAGCAGTACTTC
D: NA; V: TRBV20-1; J: TRBJ1-5; size: many; CDR3: CSATPPGSQPQHF; DNA: TGCAGTGCGACTCCCCCAGGCAGTCAGCCCCAGCATTTT
D: NA; V: TRBV7-8; J: TRBJ2-2; size: many; CDR3: CASSLAGRRPTGELFF; DNA: TGTGCCAGCAGCTTAGCGGGTAGAAGACCCACCGGGGAGCTGTTTTTT
D: TRBD1; V: TRBV4-1; J: TRBJ1-1; size: few; CDR3: CASSPRTGINTEAFF; DNA: TGCGCCAGCAGCCCGCGGACAGGAATAAACACTGAAGCTTTCTTT
D: TRBD1; V: TRBV6-2/TRBV6-3; J: TRBJ1-5; size: many; CDR3: CASTSTGGYQPQHF; DNA: TGTGCCAGCACATCGACAGGGGGCTATCAGCCCCAGCATTTT
D: NA; V: TRBV20-1; J: TRBJ1-2; size: many; CDR3: CSARDQSSPANYGYTF; DNA: TGCAGTGCTAGAGATCAGTCGTCACCAGCTAACTATGGCTACACCTTC
D: NA; V: TRBV20-1; J: TRBJ1-2; size: NA; CDR3: CSAGGETSGGVGGYTF; DNA: TGCAGTGCCGGCGGAGAGACTAGCGGGGGGGTAGGGGGCTACACCTTC
D: NA; V: TRBV2; J: TRBJ2-5; size: many; CDR3: CASSEGASQYF; DNA: TGTGCCAGCAGTGAAGGGGCGTCCCAGTACTTC
D: TRBD2; V: TRBV28; J: TRBJ2-5; size: NA; CDR3: CASKTSGEETQYF; DNA: TGTGCCAGCAAAACTAGCGGAGAAGAGACCCAGTACTTC
D: NA; V: TRBV25-1; J: TRBJ1-2; size: many; CDR3: CASSGDSGLYGYTF; DNA: TGTGCCAGCAGTGGTGACAGTGGGCTCTATGGCTACACCTTC
D: NA; V: TRBV6-2/TRBV6-3; J: TRBJ2-7; size: many; CDR3: CASSPLKEQYF; DNA: TGTGCCAGCAGCCCGCTAAAGGAGCAGTACTTC
D: TRBD1; V: TRBV27; J: TRBJ1-5; size: NA; CDR3: CASSHLGQAINQPQHF; DNA: TGTGCCAGCAGTCACTTAGGACAGGCGATAAATCAGCCCCAGCATTTT
D: NA; V: TRBV27; J: TRBJ2-7; size: few; CDR3: CASSLRGSGGEQYF; DNA: TGTGCCAGCAGTTTACGGGGGAGTGGGGGCGAGCAGTACTTC
D: TRBD2; V: TRBV24-1; J: TRBJ2-5; size: NA; CDR3: CATSDYRGLGDLETQYF; DNA: TGTGCCACCAGTGACTACCGGGGACTAGGGGATTTAGAGACCCAGTACTTC
D: NA; V: TRBV9; J: TRBJ1-1; size: many; CDR3: CASSVGIRGTEAFF; DNA: TGTGCCAGCAGCGTAGGAATTAGGGGGACTGAAGCTTTCTTT
D: NA; V: TRBV19; J: TRBJ1-5; size: many; CDR3: CASSQGSSNQPQHF; DNA: TGTGCCAGTAGTCAGGGGAGTAGCAATCAGCCCCAGCATTTT
D: NA; V: TRBV3-1; J: TRBJ1-1; size: many; CDR3: CASSQGANMNTEAFF; DNA: TGTGCCAGCAGCCAAGGTGCGAACATGAACACTGAAGCTTTCTTT
D: TRBD1; V: TRBV4-1; J: TRBJ1-1; size: many; CDR3: CASSHGQGRLTEAFF; DNA: TGCGCCAGCAGCCATGGACAGGGGCGTCTCACTGAAGCTTTCTTT
D: NA; V: TRBV4-3; J: TRBJ1-5; size: many; CDR3: CASSQDTWGRNQPQHF; DNA: TGCGCCAGCAGCCAAGATACTTGGGGTAGAAATCAGCCCCAGCATTTT
D: NA; V: TRBV3-1; J: TRBJ2-7; size: many; CDR3: CASGWGTEQYF; DNA: TGTGCCTCCGGATGGGGGACCGAGCAGTACTTC
D: TRBD2; V: TRBV5-1; J: TRBJ2-5; size: NA; CDR3: CASSLSLAGGTQYF; DNA: TGCGCCAGCAGCTTGTCTCTAGCGGGAGGGACCCAGTACTTC
D: NA; V: TRBV29-1; J: TRBJ1-2; size: many; CDR3: CSVDNRVGYTF; DNA: TGCAGCGTTGACAACAGGGTTGGCTACACCTTC
D: TRBD1; V: TRBV20-1; J: TRBJ2-4; size: many; CDR3: CSATRDRAKNIQYF; DNA: TGCAGTGCGACCCGGGACAGAGCCAAAAACATTCAGTACTTC
D: TRBD1; V: TRBV24-1; J: TRBJ2-5; size: many; CDR3: CATSTSHPKAGGWETQYF; DNA: TGTGCCACCAGTACTTCCCATCCTAAGGCAGGGGGATGGGAGACCCAGTACTTC
D: NA; V: TRBV30; J: TRBJ1-1; size: many; CDR3: CAWSDRFVEAFF; DNA: TGTGCCTGGAGTGACAGGTTTGTGGAAGCTTTCTTT
D: TRBD2; V: TRBV11-2; J: TRBJ2-7; size: many; CDR3: CASSLVAGRTYEQYF; DNA: TGTGCCAGCAGCCTAGTAGCGGGGCGTACCTACGAGCAGTACTTC
D: NA; V: TRBV12-3/TRBV12-4; J: TRBJ2-7; size: many; CDR3: CASSLVRPAREQYF; DNA: TGTGCCAGCAGTTTAGTGAGGCCAGCACGAGAGCAGTACTTC
D: TRBD1; V: TRBV5-4; J: TRBJ1-5; size: NA; CDR3: CASSLGGRTGYQPQHF; DNA: TGTGCCAGCAGCTTGGGGGGTCGGACAGGCTATCAGCCCCAGCATTTT
D: NA; V: TRBV27; J: TRBJ1-2; size: many; CDR3: CASSSLLRRGYTF; DNA: TGTGCCAGCAGTTCCTTACTTCGACGCGGCTACACCTTC
D: TRBD2; V: TRBV29-1; J: TRBJ2-4; size: NA; CDR3: CSVPIAGENIQYF; DNA: TGCAGCGTCCCAATAGCGGGGGAAAACATTCAGTACTTC
D: NA; V: TRBV7-2; J: TRBJ2-5; size: NA; CDR3: CASSSHGETQYF; DNA: TGTGCCAGCAGCTCCCATGGAGAGACCCAGTACTTC